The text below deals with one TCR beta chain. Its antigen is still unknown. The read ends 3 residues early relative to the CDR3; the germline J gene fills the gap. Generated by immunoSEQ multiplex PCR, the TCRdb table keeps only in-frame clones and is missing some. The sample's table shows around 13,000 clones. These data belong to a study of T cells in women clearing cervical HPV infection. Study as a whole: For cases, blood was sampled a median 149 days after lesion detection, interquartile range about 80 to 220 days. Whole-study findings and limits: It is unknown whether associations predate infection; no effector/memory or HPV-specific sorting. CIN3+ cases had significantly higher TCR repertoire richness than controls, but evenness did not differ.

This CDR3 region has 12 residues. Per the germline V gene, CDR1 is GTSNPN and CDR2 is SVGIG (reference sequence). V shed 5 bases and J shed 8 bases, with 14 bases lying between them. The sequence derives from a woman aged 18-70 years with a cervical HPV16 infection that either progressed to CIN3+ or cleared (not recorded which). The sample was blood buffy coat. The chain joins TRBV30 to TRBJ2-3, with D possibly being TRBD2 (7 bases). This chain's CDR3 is CAWGGARGTQYF. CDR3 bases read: TGTGCCTGGGGGGGGGCTAGAGGTACG.